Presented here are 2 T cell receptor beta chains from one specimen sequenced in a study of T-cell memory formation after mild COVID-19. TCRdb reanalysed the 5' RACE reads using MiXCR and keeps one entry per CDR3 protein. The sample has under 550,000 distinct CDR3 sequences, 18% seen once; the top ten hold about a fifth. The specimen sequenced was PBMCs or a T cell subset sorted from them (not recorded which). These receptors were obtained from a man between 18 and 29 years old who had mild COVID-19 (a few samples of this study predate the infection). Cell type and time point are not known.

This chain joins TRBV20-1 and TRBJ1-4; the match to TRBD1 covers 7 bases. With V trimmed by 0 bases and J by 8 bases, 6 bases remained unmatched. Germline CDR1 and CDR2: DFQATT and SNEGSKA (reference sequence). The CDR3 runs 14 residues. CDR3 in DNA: TGCAGTGCTAGAGATCGGACAGGTCTGGAAAAACTGTTTTTT. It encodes CSARDRTGLEKLFF.

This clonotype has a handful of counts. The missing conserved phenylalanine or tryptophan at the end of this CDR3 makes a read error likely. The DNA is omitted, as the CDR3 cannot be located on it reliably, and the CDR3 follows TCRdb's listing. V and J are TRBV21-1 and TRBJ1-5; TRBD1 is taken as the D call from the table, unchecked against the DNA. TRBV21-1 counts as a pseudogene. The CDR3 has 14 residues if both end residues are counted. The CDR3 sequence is CASSQGIGNQPQHC.